The 27 T cell receptor beta chains reported below all come from one sample, sequenced in a study of CD8+CD57+ T cells in acquired aplastic anemia. For CDR3 and TCR beta VDJ profiling, genomic DNA was the template used. TCRdb re-called the reads with MiXCR, one entry per CDR3 protein. The sample carries around 430,000 distinct CDR3 sequences, less than 35% recorded once. Sequencing was done on patients that had shown CD8+CD57+ cell expansion by flow cytometry. Sequencing used sorted CD4+, CD8+, or CD8+CD57+ T cells (not recorded which) from PBMCs. The receptors shown here come from a human donor with aplastic anemia.

Comment on this clonotype: This sequence may be a read error, since a much larger clone differs from it by one base. In DNA form, the CDR3 reads TGTGCCAGCAGCTTTGGCCTTTACGGGCAGTACTTC. Translation gives CASSFGLYGQYF. The rearrangement joins TRBV7-2 to TRBJ2-7; D gene ambiguous. Germline V gene sequence: CDR1 SGHTA, CDR2 FQGNSA. The CDR3 is 12 amino acids.

This clonotype was found many times. V gene TRBV9 combines with J gene TRBJ2-7; 10 bases fit TRBD1. Germline-derived CDR1 and CDR2 are SGDLS and YYNGEE. V lost 1 base, J lost 4 bases, and 2 bases stayed unmatched. The CDR3 contains 14 residues. The CDR3 DNA is TGTGCCAGCAGCGTATCGGGACAGGGGTACGAGCAGTACTTC. As protein: CASSVSGQGYEQYF.

Turning to this clonotype: A read error may account for a junction end that differs from germline. The chain combines TRBV6-1 with TRBJ2-2, with 9 positions matching TRBD1. This CDR3 is 14 amino acids long. Germline V gene lookup returns CDR1 MNHNS and CDR2 SASEGT. The CDR3, as DNA: TGTGCCGGCAGGACAGGGGATTACACCGGGGAGCTGTTTTTT. Translating it yields CAGRTGDYTGELFF.

This clonotype was observed many times. The V gene is TRBV19, the J gene TRBJ2-1; TRBD2 agrees at 7 bases. J lost 7 bases, V lost 5 bases, and 5 bases had no gene match. The CDR3 consists of 13 residues. Germline CDR1 LNHDA, CDR2 SQIVND (reference sequence). The CDR3 loop reads CASSPPAGNEQFF. The DNA of the CDR3 is TGTGCCAGTAGTCCCCCAGCGGGGAATGAGCAGTTCTTC.

The table lists this clonotype with a few counts. This chain links TRBV20-1 with TRBJ2-2; possible D gene TRBD2, 7 bases. The CDR3 totals 15 residues. Trimming took off 2 bases at V and 0 bases at J, with 10 bases between the two ends. Per germline, CDR1 DFQATT and CDR2 SNEGSKA (reference sequence). The CDR3 spells CSARRGAANTGELFF. For the CDR3, the DNA is TGCAGTGCTAGACGGGGGGCCGCGAACACCGGGGAGCTGTTTTTT.

This clonotype was seen many times. The chain links TRBV7-9 to TRBJ1-1, with 7 nucleotides matching TRBD1. The CDR3 loop spans 14 amino acids. The germline V gene encodes CDR1 SEHNR and CDR2 FQNEAQ (reference sequence). With 6 bases clipped from V and 1 base from J, the junction kept 5 bases outside the gene matches. The CDR3 loop is CASSTGVGNTEAFF. CDR3 DNA sequence: TGTGCCAGCAGTACAGGGGTGGGGAACACTGAAGCTTTCTTT.

There are many counts of this clonotype. This chain's CDR3 is CSARDTRGGDEQYF. CDR3 sequence (DNA): TGCAGTGCTAGAGATACCAGGGGTGGCGACGAGCAGTACTTC. V gene TRBV20-1 combines with J gene TRBJ2-7; TRBD1 might be the D (6 bases). The CDR3 consists of 14 residues. The V end was cut by 0 bases, the J end by 5 bases, with 14 bases between. CDR1 and CDR2 (germline): DFQATT, SNEGSKA (reference sequence).

The chain has TRBV11-2 and TRBJ2-7, with TRBD1 matching over 7 bases. The CDR3 spans 16 residues. Germline CDR1 SGHAT, CDR2 FQNNGV. V lost 5 bases to trimming and J lost 7 bases; unmatched junction nucleotides: 17. CDR3 DNA sequence: TGTGCCAGCAGCCCCCTAAGACAGGGTGGCGTTTTAGAGCAGTACTTC. Translated: CASSPLRQGGVLEQYF.

Worth noting for this clonotype: One end of the junction fails to match germline, which may point to a read error. The rearrangement links TRBV10-3 to TRBJ1-2; D unclear. The CDR3 extends over 14 amino acids. CDR1 and CDR2 from the germline V gene are ENHRY and SYGVKD. The CDR3 nucleotides are TGTGCCAGCAGTACCGGGCTGGGAAACTATGGCTACACCTTC. It codes for CASSTGLGNYGYTF.

Ten or more counts support this clonotype. CDR3 in amino acids: CASSATGGRETQYF. The CDR3 DNA reads as TGCGCCAGCAGCGCGACAGGGGGCCGGGAGACCCAGTACTTC. This rearrangement joins TRBV10-2 to TRBJ2-5; 10 bases fit TRBD1. The germline CDR1 and CDR2 sequences are WSHSY and SAAADI. This CDR3 region has 14 residues. The junction had 6 bases not matched to a gene; V was cut back by 6 bases and J by 5 bases.

This clonotype was detected ten times or more. V is TRBV10-1 and J is TRBJ1-1; D perhaps matches TRBD1 (5 bases). The ends were cut back, 0 bases at V and 2 bases at J, with 10 bases in the middle. CDR3 size: 15 residues. CDR1 is WNHNN and CDR2 is SYGVQD in the germline V gene (reference sequence). Here the CDR3 reads CASSESATANTEAFF. The DNA of the CDR3 is TGCGCCAGCAGTGAGTCGGCGACAGCAAACACTGAAGCTTTCTTT.

The chain carries TRBV12-3 or TRBV12-4 and TRBJ1-2; D gene unclear. CDR3 length: 13 residues. Between the trimmed V and J ends, which lost 3 bases and 5 bases, there was a span of 10 bases. The DNA of the CDR3 is TGTGCCAGCAGTTTGAGACGGAAGTATGGCTACACCTTC. It codes for CASSLRRKYGYTF.

Comment on this clonotype: At one boundary the junction diverges from the germline segment, which might be a read error. This chain links TRBV2 with TRBJ1-5; perhaps TRBD1 as D (6 bases). This CDR3 region has 14 residues. Germline loops: CDR1 SNHLY, CDR2 FYNNEI. CDR3 protein: CAGSFRGGNQPQHF. In DNA, the CDR3 is TGTGCCGGCAGTTTCAGGGGCGGCAATCAGCCCCAGCATTTT.

As DNA, the CDR3 is TGCGCCAGCAGCGGGGGACAGGGGGTGACCTTAAACACCGGGGAGCTGTTTTTT. Protein product: CASSGGQGVTLNTGELFF. The rearrangement joins TRBV5-1 to TRBJ2-2, with 11 bases lining up with TRBD1. The CDR3 spans 18 residues. Germline CDR1 reads SGHRS; CDR2 reads YFSETQ. V was pared by 4 bases and J by 2 bases, with 10 bases of the junction left unmatched.

This clonotype was seen only a few times. The J gene is TRBJ1-5, the V gene TRBV3-1; D uncertain. The V gene's germline CDR1 is LGHDT and CDR2 YNNKEL (reference sequence). Between the trimmed V and J ends, which lost 0 bases and 4 bases, there was a span of 7 bases. This CDR3 is 14 amino acids long. For the CDR3, the DNA is TGTGCCAGCAGCCAAGAGTACAGTAATCAGCCCCAGCATTTT. Its translation is CASSQEYSNQPQHF.

With respect to this clonotype: Given a much more abundant clone one base away, this may be a read error. V and J are TRBV20-1 and TRBJ1-6; D might be TRBD1 (5 bases). Germline CDR1 reads DFQATT; CDR2 reads SNEGSKA (reference sequence). The V end lost 4 bases, the J end lost 8 bases, and 15 bases lay between the germline ends. There are 14 residues in the CDR3. As DNA, the CDR3 is TGCAGTGCTATGGGGGATCGATCGGATTCACCCCTCCACTTT. Amino acids: CSAMGDRSDSPLHF.

Worth noting for this clonotype: Since a much larger clone is just one base distant, this may be a read error. The V call is TRBV10-3, the J call TRBJ2-7; D might be TRBD2 (6 bases). Germline V gene sequence: CDR1 ENHRY, CDR2 SYGVKD. CDR3 length equals 17 residues. This chain's CDR3 is CAISEDRGRTSSYKQYF. CDR3 in DNA: TGTGCCATCAGTGAGGACCGGGGGAGGACGAGCTCCTACAAGCAGTACTTC.

This clonotype appeared a few times. The CDR3 is CASSGDRGPEAFF. CDR3 bases: TGTGCCAGCAGTGGGGACAGGGGGCCTGAAGCTTTCTTT. The chain carries TRBV12-3 or TRBV12-4 and TRBJ1-1; TRBD1 agrees at 12 bases. The V gene end was trimmed by 5 bases and the J gene end by 6 bases; junction bases not matched to a gene: 1. The CDR3 has 13 residues.

This clonotype has a count of ten or more. This chain connects TRBV19 to TRBJ2-1; possibly TRBD1 for D (6 bases). V lost 1 base, J lost 13 bases, and 11 bases lay in between. Germline V gene lookup returns CDR1 LNHDA and CDR2 SQIVND (reference sequence). CDR3 length: 12 residues. CDR3 nucleotide sequence: TGTGCCAGTAGTATAGGGACAGCCGGACAGTTCTTC. Translation gives CASSIGTAGQFF.

This clonotype was observed at least ten times. The J gene is TRBJ2-3, the V gene TRBV6-1, with 9 bases fitting TRBD1. The CDR3 spans 13 residues. Germline V gene data show CDR1 as MNHNS and CDR2 as SASEGT. V lost 11 bases, J lost 6 bases, and 9 bases stayed unmatched. Here the CDR3 reads CALGTGYADTQYF. CDR3 DNA: TGTGCCCTCGGGACAGGGTATGCTGATACGCAGTATTTT.

V and J are TRBV14 and TRBJ1-5; D might be TRBD1 (6 bases). CDR3 length: 14 amino acids. Germline CDR1 and CDR2: SGHDN and FVKESK. The ends were cut back, 4 bases at V and 5 bases at J, with 12 bases in the middle. CDR3 in DNA: TGTGCCAGCAGCCTACGACAGGATTATCAGCCCCAGCATTTT. It encodes CASSLRQDYQPQHF.

Comments on this clonotype: This clone may be a read error of a much larger clone one base away. V and J are TRBV24-1 and TRBJ2-1, with D tentatively TRBD2 (6 bases). The CDR3 length is 16 residues. Germline V gene lookup returns CDR1 KGHDR and CDR2 SFDVKD. V dropped 3 bases and J dropped 7 bases, with 18 bases sitting between them. The CDR3 coding sequence is TGTGCCACCAGTGATACCAACGGGAGCCACTATAATGAGCAGTTCTTC. Its translation is CATSDTNGSHYNEQFF.

A few counts support this clonotype. The genes are TRBV11-2 and TRBJ1-2, with a tentative D call TRBD1 (5 bases). This CDR3 comprises 16 residues. Trimming took off 4 bases at V and 1 base at J, with 16 bases between the two ends. Per germline, CDR1 SGHAT and CDR2 FQNNGV. The CDR3 bases are TGTGCCAGCAGCTCATTCCGGGACCCCCTTAACTATGGCTACACCTTC. It translates to CASSSFRDPLNYGYTF.

V is TRBV27 and J is TRBJ1-5; TRBD1 matches 8 bases. This CDR3 has 18 amino acids. With 0 bases clipped from V and 4 bases from J, the junction kept 11 bases outside the gene matches. Germline V gene lookup returns CDR1 MNHEY and CDR2 SMNVEV (reference sequence). CDR3 in DNA: TGTGCCAGCAGTTTATCCCGACAGGGGATAGCAGCGAATCAGCCCCAGCATTTT. Protein product: CASSLSRQGIAANQPQHF.

This clonotype was picked up a small number of times. The rearrangement links TRBV19 to TRBJ1-3; weak D call: TRBD1 (5 bases). The CDR3 has 19 amino acids. Germline V gene lookup returns CDR1 LNHDA and CDR2 SQIVND (reference sequence). The ends were cut back, 1 base at V and 0 bases at J, with 19 bases in the middle. The CDR3, as DNA: TGTGCCAGTAGTATAGTTGGGCAGGGACCATTCGTCTCTGGAAACACCATATATTTT. As protein: CASSIVGQGPFVSGNTIYF.

This clonotype has at least ten counts. This chain joins TRBV7-6 and TRBJ2-7, with D perhaps matching TRBD2 (5 bases). Trimming left V 5 bases short and J 1 base short, with 15 bases between. The CDR3 is made up of 15 amino acids. Germline V lookup: CDR1 SGHVS, CDR2 FNYEAQ. This CDR3 is CASSLLAGGSYEQYF. The CDR3 region has the DNA TGTGCCAGCAGCCTCCTCGCGGGTGGGTCCTACGAGCAGTACTTC.

This clonotype was detected many times. CDR3 amino acids: CATSREGSSYEQYF. CDR3 nucleotides: TGTGCCACCAGCAGAGAGGGAAGCTCCTACGAGCAGTACTTC. V and J are TRBV15 and TRBJ2-7; D remains ambiguous. The germline gives CDR1 LNHNV, CDR2 YYDKDF (reference sequence). V lost 0 bases and J 0 bases, leaving 6 bases between the germline ends. The length of the CDR3 is 14 residues.